Below are 28 T cell receptor beta chains sequenced from a single sample in a study of cytomegalovirus exposure and HLA in healthy donors (dated by TCRdb to about 2017). The library was prepared using the immunoSEQ multiplex PCR assay. The multiplex PCR relied on a mix of 60 forward primers for TCR Vbeta segments and 13 reverse primers for TCR Jbeta segments. Imported from immuneACCESS, the table was reduced by TCRdb to in-frame sequences with V and J called. These copies leave out some clones; in studies compared against another copy, an unresolved V gene accounts for under half, and the cause of the remainder is not known. A total of 150,000 to 200,000 clones appear in this sample, 65% to 70% of them only once. About 10% of the sample is held by the ten biggest clonotypes. Sequenced: PBMCs. Every receptor here comes from a man aged 25-45 years in good health and CMV-seropositive.

The J gene is TRBJ2-7, the V gene TRBV27, with 12 bases identical to TRBD2. Germline V gene data show CDR1 as MNHEY and CDR2 as SMNVEV (reference sequence). The CDR3 extends over 16 amino acids. V lost 5 bases and J lost 3; bases outside the gene matches: 8. CDR3 bases: TGTGCCAGCAGTCCCAGACTAGCGGGGGATATCTACGAGCAGTACTTC. Encoded protein: CASSPRLAGDIYEQYF.

This rearrangement joins TRBV9 to TRBJ2-5, with D possibly matching TRBD1 (6 bases). Germline CDR1 SGDLS, CDR2 YYNGEE. Trimming stripped 7 bases from V and 2 bases from J, with 12 bases between. The CDR3 is 13 amino acids. CDR3 in amino acids: CASGRGRQETQYF. As DNA, the CDR3 is TGTGCCAGCGGCAGGGGCAGACAAGAGACCCAGTACTTC.

The chain employs TRBV19 and TRBJ1-1; the D is unclear. Trimming shortened V by 0 bases and J by 10 bases, and 15 bases separated the two germline ends. Germline-derived CDR1 and CDR2 are LNHDA and SQIVND (reference sequence). The CDR3 contains 14 residues. The CDR3 nucleotides are TGTGCCAGTAGTATAGACTGGGCCAGGTTCGGAGCTTTCTTT. This encodes CASSIDWARFGAFF.

The chain has TRBV19 and TRBJ1-2, with 12 bases matching TRBD1. The germline CDR1 and CDR2 sequences are LNHDA and SQIVND (reference sequence). V was pared by 11 bases and J by 7 bases, with 11 bases of the junction left unmatched. CDR3 size: 14 residues. CDR3 sequence (DNA): TGTGCCTGCTCCCCGGGACAGGGGGCACGTGGCTACACCTTC. It is translated as CACSPGQGARGYTF.

The genes are TRBV5-1 and TRBJ2-5; 10 bases agree with TRBD2. The CDR3 loop spans 17 amino acids. Germline values: CDR1 SGHRS, CDR2 YFSETQ. Trimming took 0 bases from V and 2 from J; bases not matched to a gene: 7. The CDR3: CASSLGLAGWGQETQYF. The CDR3 DNA reads as TGCGCCAGCAGCTTGGGACTAGCGGGCTGGGGGCAAGAGACCCAGTACTTC. The whole variable domain, remainder taken from reference TRBV5-1 and TRBJ2-5, is KAGVTQTPRYLIKTRGQQVTLSCSPISGHRSVSWYQQTPGQGLQFLFEYFSETQRNKGNFPGRFSGRQFSNSRSEMNVSTLELGDSALYLCASSLGLAGWGQETQYFGPGTRLLVL.

This clone was counted between two and nine times. The V and J genes are TRBV2 and TRBJ1-5; the D is unclear. The CDR3 runs to 12 residues. Deletions cut 5 bases from V and 0 bases from J, with 2 bases between. Germline CDR1 is SNHLY and CDR2 is FYNNEI. CDR3 in DNA: TGTGCCAGCAGTTATAGCAATCAGCCCCAGCATTTT. Amino acids: CASSYSNQPQHF.

V gene TRBV28 combines with J gene TRBJ1-2; no definite D call. Trimming removed 4 bases at V and 8 bases at J, with 14 bases between. Germline V gene data show CDR1 as MDHEN and CDR2 as SYDVKM. The CDR3 is 13 amino acids. The CDR3 DNA reads as TGTGCCAGCAGTTCTGGGAGCCCATTAGGCTACACCTTC. This translates into CASSSGSPLGYTF.

The chain couples TRBV7-9 to TRBJ2-4; D unresolved. Germline-derived CDR1 and CDR2 are SEHNR and FQNEAQ (reference sequence). The V end lost 5 bases, the J end lost 6 bases, and 17 bases lay between the germline ends. This CDR3 region has 15 residues. The CDR3 region is CASSRSSQPRNIQYF. The CDR3 bases are TGTGCCAGCAGCCGAAGTAGCCAGCCCCGAAACATTCAGTACTTC.

This chain connects TRBV5-1 to TRBJ1-2; D possibly corresponds to TRBD1 (5 bases). The CDR3 has 13 residues. Germline V gene lookup returns CDR1 SGHRS and CDR2 YFSETQ. Trimming shortened V by 1 base and J by 9 bases, and 13 bases separated the two germline ends. CDR3 in DNA: TGCGCCAGCAGCTTGCAAGGGGATGGGAGCTACACCTTC. Protein product: CASSLQGDGSYTF.

The chain carries TRBV27 and TRBJ2-3; TRBD2 is a possible D gene (5 bases). Per germline, CDR1 MNHEY and CDR2 SMNVEV (reference sequence). Trimming took 5 bases from V and 3 from J, leaving 6 bases between them. CDR3 length: 12 amino acids. The CDR3 bases are TGTGCCAGCAGTAGAGGGACAGATACGCAGTATTTT. It yields the protein CASSRGTDTQYF.

This chain links TRBV7-2 with TRBJ1-2; a possible D gene is TRBD1 (5 bases). Germline V gene sequence: CDR1 SGHTA, CDR2 FQGNSA. Trimming removed 5 bases from V and 6 bases from J, with 16 bases in between. The length of the CDR3 is 14 residues. In DNA, the CDR3 is TGTGCCAGCAGCCTAAATGCAGGGATCGATGGCTACACCTTC. Translated: CASSLNAGIDGYTF.

The chain combines TRBV29-1 with TRBJ2-5; TRBD1 agrees at 10 bases. Looked up from germline, CDR1 is SQVTM and CDR2 is ANQGSEA. The CDR3 is 14 residues long. With V trimmed by 3 bases and J by 3 bases, 4 bases remained unmatched. CDR3 coding DNA: TGCAGCGTTGATACCGGGACAGGGGAAGAGACCCAGTACTTC. Translated, it gives CSVDTGTGEETQYF. Full variable domain (outside the CDR3, taken from reference TRBV29-1 and TRBJ2-5): SAVISQKPSRDICQRGTSLTIQCQVDSQVTMMFWYRQQPGQSLTLIATANQGSEATYESGFVIDKFPISRPNLTFSTLTVSNMSPEDSSIYLCSVDTGTGEETQYFGPGTRLLVL.

The rearrangement uses TRBV6-4 and TRBJ2-1; 16 bases align to TRBD2. With V trimmed by 0 bases and J by 7 bases, 0 bases remained unmatched. CDR1 and CDR2 from the germline V gene are MRHNA and SNTAGT. CDR3 length equals 16 residues. This chain's CDR3 is CASSDSGLAGGNEQFF. The CDR3 DNA follows: TGTGCCAGCAGTGACTCGGGACTAGCGGGAGGGAATGAGCAGTTCTTC.

This clone was observed once. The V gene is TRBV7-9, the J gene TRBJ1-5; D is unclear. The V gene lost 5 bases and the J gene lost 1 base, with 12 bases spanning the gap. This CDR3 region has 15 residues. Germline CDR1 reads SEHNR; CDR2 reads FQNEAQ (reference sequence). DNA of the CDR3: TGTGCCAGCAGCCGGACTGAGGGCAGCAATCAGCCCCAGCATTTT. Encoded protein: CASSRTEGSNQPQHF.

The rearrangement joins TRBV6-5 to TRBJ2-3; D unresolved. The length of the CDR3 is 15 residues. V lost 2 bases to trimming and J lost 0 bases, with 9 bases between them. The germline V gene has CDR1 MNHEY and CDR2 SVGAGI. Here the CDR3 reads CASSYLAGSTDTQYF. CDR3 bases: TGTGCCAGCAGTTACCTGGCAGGTAGCACAGATACGCAGTATTTT.

This chain links TRBV6-4 with TRBJ2-1, with a possible D match to TRBD1 (6 bases). V was trimmed by 9 bases and J by 5 bases, leaving 11 bases between them. This CDR3 has 12 amino acids. Per germline, CDR1 MRHNA and CDR2 SNTAGT. In DNA form, the CDR3 reads TGTGCCAGGACAGGTAAGGACAATGAGCAGTTCTTC. Translation gives CARTGKDNEQFF.

The CDR3 sequence is CASIGGARGSGANVLTF. CDR3 nucleotides: TGTGCCAGCATTGGAGGGGCTAGAGGGTCTGGGGCCAACGTCCTGACTTTC. This chain uses TRBV28 with TRBJ2-6, with a tentative D call TRBD2 (6 bases). CDR1 MDHEN and CDR2 SYDVKM come from the germline V gene. With 7 bases removed from V and 1 base from J, the gap between germline ends came to 17 bases. This CDR3 has 17 amino acids.

The chain is built from TRBV7-9 and TRBJ1-3; D gene uncertain. The CDR3 totals 11 residues. Trimming cost V 5 bases and J 4 bases, with 3 bases left between them. From germline, CDR1 is SEHNR and CDR2 FQNEAQ (reference sequence). The CDR3 DNA follows: TGTGCCAGCAGCCCGGGAAACACCATATATTTT. Its protein is CASSPGNTIYF.

This chain links TRBV27 with TRBJ2-2; perhaps TRBD2 as D (6 bases). Germline lookup yields CDR1 MNHEY and CDR2 SMNVEV (reference sequence). The CDR3 runs 13 residues. Trimming pared 2 bases from V and 7 bases from J, leaving 8 bases between. The CDR3 loop reads CASSLGEVGELFF. The CDR3 nucleotides are TGTGCCAGCAGTTTAGGGGAGGTCGGGGAGCTGTTTTTT.

The chain uses TRBV7-2 and TRBJ2-7; 12 nucleotides agree with TRBD2. Germline CDR1 is SGHTA and CDR2 is FQGNSA. This CDR3 contains 15 residues. V lost 5 bases to trimming and J lost 3 bases; unmatched junction nucleotides: 5. CDR3 loop: CASSQLAGGIYEQYF. In nucleotides, the CDR3 is TGTGCCAGCAGCCAACTAGCGGGAGGAATCTACGAGCAGTACTTC. The variable domain in full, completed from reference TRBV7-2 and TRBJ2-7, reads GAGVSQSPSNKVTEKGKDVELRCDPISGHTALYWYRQSLGQGLEFLIYFQGNSAPDKSGLPSDRFSAERTGGSVSTLTIQRTQQEDSAVYLCASSQLAGGIYEQYFGPGTRLTVT.

The rearrangement joins TRBV14 to TRBJ2-5, with 12 bases matching TRBD2. Germline assignment: CDR1 SGHDN and CDR2 FVKESK. The V segment lost 4 bases and the J segment 5 bases; nucleotides outside the gene matches: 11. The CDR3 sequence is 17 residues long. The CDR3 is CASSRSHAGLAGETQYF. The CDR3 coding sequence is TGTGCCAGCAGCCGATCGCATGCGGGACTAGCGGGCGAGACCCAGTACTTC.

The V call is TRBV5-4, the J call TRBJ2-1, with 9 bases lining up with TRBD2. Looked up from germline, CDR1 is SGHNT and CDR2 is YYREEE (reference sequence). This CDR3 is 16 amino acids long. Trimming at V came to 2 bases and at J to 10 bases, leaving 13 bases not matched to a gene. The CDR3 region has the DNA TGTGCCAGCAGCTTTGTCGGGACTAGCACGACCGGAGAGCAGTTCTTC. Translation gives CASSFVGTSTTGEQFF.

J is TRBJ2-5 and V is TRBV5-1; TRBD1 agrees at 9 bases. Losses at the gene ends were 5 bases for V and 1 base for J; bases not matched to a gene: 6. CDR3 length: 15 amino acids. CDR1 is SGHRS, CDR2 YFSETQ, per germline. The CDR3 DNA reads as TGCGCCAGCAGGGAGATGGGACAGGGCCAAGAGACCCAGTACTTC. Its protein product is CASREMGQGQETQYF.

This rearrangement joins TRBV7-2 to TRBJ2-7; 11 positions match TRBD2. With V trimmed by 5 bases and J by 4 bases, 7 bases remained unmatched. Germline V gene sequence: CDR1 SGHTA, CDR2 FQGNSA. CDR3 length equals 15 residues. The CDR3 region is CASSLSGTSGYEQYF. Here the CDR3 DNA reads TGTGCCAGCAGCCTCTCTGGGACTAGCGGATACGAGCAGTACTTC.

The genes are TRBV19 and TRBJ1-2; no clear D gene. This CDR3 comprises 15 residues. CDR1 is LNHDA, CDR2 SQIVND, per germline (reference sequence). V gave up 3 bases and J gave up 0 bases, with 11 bases separating them. The CDR3: CASSMGSRANYGYTF. The CDR3 bases are TGTGCCAGTAGTATGGGGTCGAGGGCTAACTATGGCTACACCTTC.

This clone has a single count. The chain carries TRBV5-1 and TRBJ2-3; 8 positions match TRBD2. This CDR3 comprises 15 residues. After removal of 0 bases from V and 4 bases from J, the junction contained 4 bases not matched to a gene. Germline lookup yields CDR1 SGHRS and CDR2 YFSETQ. The CDR3 coding sequence is TGCGCCAGCAGCTTGGGTGCGGGAGGCGCAGATACGCAGTATTTT. This gives the protein CASSLGAGGADTQYF.

The chain joins TRBV9 to TRBJ2-3, with D uncertain. V gave up 0 bases and J gave up 5 bases, with 10 bases separating them. The CDR3 is made up of 14 amino acids. Germline loops: CDR1 SGDLS, CDR2 YYNGEE. The CDR3 bases are TGTGCCAGCAGCGTAGCTATCCTCGGAGATACGCAGTATTTT. Its protein product is CASSVAILGDTQYF.

The gene calls are TRBV27 and TRBJ2-1, with D uncertain. Germline V lookup: CDR1 MNHEY, CDR2 SMNVEV (reference sequence). Trimming removed 5 bases from V and 6 bases from J, with 11 bases in between. The CDR3 is made up of 13 amino acids. DNA of the CDR3: TGTGCCAGCAGTCTTATATTCTCCAATGAGCAGTTCTTC. Amino acid sequence: CASSLIFSNEQFF.